The sequence of this TCR beta chain was determined in a study of blood T cell repertoires in COVID-19. Assay: immunoSEQ multiplex PCR; the TCRdb copy retains only in-frame clones and omits some. The sample carries roughly 100,000 clones, more than 75% recorded once. This clone was seen a single time. This CDR3 comprises 15 residues. Germline V gives CDR1 MDHEN, CDR2 SYDVKM. The trim removed 6 bases at V and 0 bases at J, leaving 7 bases unmatched. This TCR was sampled from a woman aged 80 or over with active COVID-19. Sequencing was performed on peripheral blood. This chain joins TRBV28 and TRBJ2-7; 8 bases line up with TRBD2. The CDR3 spells CASRDLAGGSYEQYF. CDR3 nucleotide sequence: TGTGCCAGCAGAGATCTAGCGGGTGGCTCCTACGAGCAGTACTTC.